Sequencing of this T cell receptor beta chain was carried out in a study of OX40 agonist ivuxolimab in advanced cancers. As for the study in general: The patients received ivuxolimab by intravenous route every 2 weeks at 0.01 to 10 mg/kg. Notes on the study in general: CD8+ T cells were the subset that, on average, had more expanded clones than CD4+.

From germline, CDR1 is LNHDA and CDR2 SQIVND (reference sequence). The CDR3 extends over 14 amino acids. V lost 5 bases, J lost 4 bases, and 14 bases lay in between. TCRdb's copy holds only in-frame clones and misses some; the assay was immunoSEQ multiplex PCR. The sample carries approximately 74,000 clones, roughly 85% recorded once. To note about this clone: Its antigen is not identified.

This TCR derives from an adult with an advanced solid tumor such as melanoma, head and neck, liver or kidney cancer. The sample here was CD4+ or CD8+ T cells sorted from blood, taken in a trial of the OX40 agonist ivuxolimab. The rearrangement uses TRBV19 and TRBJ2-5, with D perhaps matching TRBD2 (7 bases). The CDR3 region is CASSGGALGETQYF. The CDR3, as DNA: TGTGCCAGTAGTGGGGGGGCACTAGGAGAGACCCAGTACTTC.